The 29 T cell receptor beta chains in this list originate from one sample, sequenced in a study of T-cell reconstitution after alpha-beta-depleted transplantation in children (dated by TCRdb to the mid-2010s). Library preparation used PCR. These reads were obtained on an Illumina HiSeq 2500. TCR library preparation used molecular barcoding, with unique molecular identifiers applied to normalize quantification of the TCRbeta repertoire. Using fastp trimming at Q25 and MiXCR clonotype assembly, TCRdb reanalyzed the public sequencing data and kept in-frame beta chains. Each record represents a unique CDR3 protein, reported with the most common genes and DNA among its rows. The sample table holds approximately 980,000 distinct CDR3 sequences, of which about 29% were seen once. The biggest ten clones account for about 28% of the sample. Interpreted using the paper, the treatment or condition label stands for: allogeneic hematopoietic cell transplantation with graft depleted of TCRalphabeta T cells and CD19 B cells.

The sample consisted of PBMCs, mostly from graft donor cells, taken 360 days after TCRalphabeta/CD19-depleted stem cell transplant. Receptors were obtained from a boy younger than two who had a stem cell transplant for SCID, so the T cells may come from the graft donor.

The chain carries TRBV12-3 or TRBV12-4 and TRBJ1-1; TRBD1 might be the D (5 bases). V was shortened by 2 bases and J by 10 bases, with 14 bases between the two germline ends. This CDR3 comprises 13 residues. The CDR3 reads CASSLRTGAGAFF. CDR3 bases: TGTGCCAGCAGTTTACGTACCGGGGCGGGAGCTTTCTTT.

V is TRBV7-6 and J is TRBJ2-7; D possibly corresponds to TRBD1 (6 bases). Looked up from germline, CDR1 is SGHVS and CDR2 is FNYEAQ. V was clipped by 4 bases and J by 2 bases, with 18 bases between them. The CDR3 is made up of 16 amino acids. The CDR3 region is CASSSRGQTPTYEQYF. The CDR3 DNA follows: TGTGCCAGCAGCTCCCGGGGACAAACACCAACCTACGAGCAGTACTTC. The variable domain in full, with the rest retrieved from reference TRBV7-6 and TRBJ2-7, is GAGVSQSPRYKVTKRGQDVALRCDPISGHVSLYWYRQALGQGPEFLTYFNYEAQQDKSGLPNDRFSAERPEGSISTLTIQRTEQRDSAMYRCASSSRGQTPTYEQYFGPGTRLTVT.

This clonotype was recorded a few times. V is TRBV5-6 and J is TRBJ2-7, with a weak D call TRBD2 (5 bases). The CDR3 extends over 14 amino acids. The V end was cut by 4 bases, the J end by 4 bases, with 15 bases between. Germline-derived CDR1 and CDR2 are SGHDT and YYEEEE. The DNA for the CDR3 is TGTGCCAGCAGCCGCCGGACTTATGGTTACGAGCAGTACTTC. Amino acid sequence: CASSRRTYGYEQYF.

This clonotype appeared a single time. This chain links TRBV5-5 with TRBJ2-2; D gene ambiguous. V lost 0 bases, J lost 6 bases, and 6 bases lay in between. The CDR3 is 13 amino acids. The germline gives CDR1 SGHKS, CDR2 YYEKEE (reference sequence). This CDR3 reads CASSLGNPGELFF. The CDR3 DNA reads as TGTGCCAGCAGCTTGGGCAACCCCGGGGAGCTGTTTTTT.

J is TRBJ2-1 and V is TRBV28; the D is unclear. This CDR3 has 17 amino acids. Germline V gene sequence: CDR1 MDHEN, CDR2 SYDVKM. The V end was cut by 3 bases, the J end by 5 bases, with 20 bases between. The CDR3, as DNA: TGTGCCAGCAGTTTCCTCCCGGTCTATACCCAGAACAATGAGCAGTTCTTC. As protein: CASSFLPVYTQNNEQFF. The whole variable domain, remainder taken from reference TRBV28 and TRBJ2-1, is DVKVTQSSRYLVKRTGEKVFLECVQDMDHENMFWYRQDPGLGLRLIYFSYDVKMKEKGDIPEGYSVSREKKERFSLILESASTNQTSMYLCASSFLPVYTQNNEQFFGPGTRLTVL.

The chain is built from TRBV20-1 and TRBJ1-3, with D maybe TRBD1 (6 bases). This CDR3 is built from 15 residues. V was pared by 3 bases and J by 4 bases, with 16 bases between. Per the germline V gene, CDR1 is DFQATT and CDR2 is SNEGSKA (reference sequence). CDR3 protein: CSARGQQGRGNTIYF. The CDR3 DNA sequence: TGCAGTGCTAGGGGCCAGCAGGGGCGAGGAAACACCATATATTTT.

V and J are TRBV28 and TRBJ1-2, with 7 positions matching TRBD1. Germline CDR1 and CDR2: MDHEN and SYDVKM. The CDR3 runs to 14 residues. J lost 8 bases, V lost 6 bases, and 12 bases had no gene match. CDR3 DNA sequence: TGTGCCAGCAGGAACCGCTCAGGGACAGTAGGCTACACCTTC. Its translation: CASRNRSGTVGYTF.

This clonotype showed up just a few times. The chain is built from TRBV5-1 and TRBJ2-2; D remains unclear. The CDR3 is 14 residues long. The ends were cut back, 0 bases at V and 7 bases at J, with 10 bases in the middle. Germline V lookup: CDR1 SGHRS, CDR2 YFSETQ. The CDR3 is CASSLAEFIGELFF. The CDR3 nucleotides read TGCGCCAGCAGCTTGGCCGAGTTCATCGGGGAGCTGTTTTTT.

This clonotype was counted a few times. The V call is TRBV20-1, the J call TRBJ1-2; the D is unclear. Per germline, CDR1 DFQATT and CDR2 SNEGSKA (reference sequence). Trimming left V 4 bases short and J 2 bases short, with 11 bases between. The CDR3 is made up of 13 amino acids. The CDR3 sequence: CSATAGWNYGYTF. CDR3 DNA sequence: TGCAGTGCTACGGCCGGATGGAACTATGGCTACACCTTC.

The rearrangement uses TRBV29-1 and TRBJ1-1; 7 positions agree with TRBD1. Germline V gives CDR1 SQVTM, CDR2 ANQGSEA. The trim removed 8 bases at V and 8 bases at J, leaving 8 bases unmatched. The CDR3 contains 11 residues. The CDR3 region is CSLRTGIEAFF. The CDR3 DNA reads TGCAGCCTCCGGACAGGAATCGAAGCTTTCTTT.

This clonotype has a handful of counts. This chain joins TRBV4-2 and TRBJ2-7, with a tentative D call TRBD2 (5 bases). The V gene's germline CDR1 is LGHNA and CDR2 YNFKEQ. CDR3 length: 14 amino acids. The V end was cut by 3 bases, the J end by 3 bases, with 12 bases between. The CDR3 loop is CASSQPSRDYEQYF. The CDR3 DNA sequence: TGTGCCAGCAGCCAGCCCAGTCGGGACTACGAGCAGTACTTC.

The table lists this clonotype with many counts. J is TRBJ2-7 and V is TRBV4-3; D is possibly TRBD1 (5 bases). This CDR3 contains 13 residues. V was clipped by 3 bases and J by 4 bases, with 10 bases between them. The germline gives CDR1 LGHNA, CDR2 YSLEER. The CDR3 bases are TGCGCCAGCAGCCAGGGAACAGGTTACGAGCAGTACTTC. Its translation: CASSQGTGYEQYF.

Only one count was recorded for this clonotype. The V and J genes are TRBV20-1 and TRBJ1-1; 7 bases match TRBD1. V was pared by 7 bases and J by 2 bases, with 7 bases of the junction left unmatched. The V gene's germline CDR1 is DFQATT and CDR2 SNEGSKA (reference sequence). The length of the CDR3 is 13 residues. The CDR3 loop reads CSVTTGRNTEAFF. In DNA, the CDR3 is TGCAGTGTTACGACAGGGAGAAACACTGAAGCTTTCTTT.

V gene TRBV4-3 combines with J gene TRBJ2-1, with 12 bases identical to TRBD2. CDR1 LGHNA and CDR2 YSLEER come from the germline V gene. Trimming removed 0 bases from V and 6 bases from J; junction bases left unmatched: 6. There are 17 residues in the CDR3. CDR3 residues: CASSQDLGLAGTNEQFF. The CDR3 DNA follows: TGCGCCAGCAGCCAAGATCTCGGACTAGCGGGGACCAATGAGCAGTTCTTC.

V is TRBV7-2 and J is TRBJ2-5; TRBD2 aligns across 10 bases. The V gene end was trimmed by 4 bases and the J gene end by 2 bases; junction bases not matched to a gene: 7. The CDR3 length is 16 residues. The germline V gene encodes CDR1 SGHTA and CDR2 FQGNSA. The CDR3 DNA reads as TGTGCCAGCAGCTCCCCTAGCGGGGGAACTCAAGAGACCCAGTACTTC. This codes for CASSSPSGGTQETQYF.

This clonotype was seen more than once but under ten times. The chain links TRBV6-1 to TRBJ2-7, with 9 bases that match TRBD1. In germline, CDR1 is MNHNS, CDR2 SASEGT. The CDR3 length is 14 residues. J gave up 2 bases and V 7 bases, and 6 bases lay outside the gene matches. Here the CDR3 reads CASTKQGATYEQYF. The DNA of the CDR3 is TGTGCCAGCACCAAACAGGGGGCTACCTACGAGCAGTACTTC.

This clonotype was detected ten times or more. A junction boundary mismatches the germline segment, possibly from a read error. The V gene is TRBV5-1, the J gene TRBJ2-5, with D unresolved. Germline loops: CDR1 SGHRS, CDR2 YFSETQ. There are 14 residues in the CDR3. In DNA form, the CDR3 reads TGTGCCAGCAGTTTAGTGGGGTACCAAGAGACCCAGTACTTC. Its protein is CASSLVGYQETQYF.

The rearrangement joins TRBV12-3 or TRBV12-4 to TRBJ2-7, with 8 nucleotides matching TRBD2. V shed 5 bases, J shed 3 bases, and the junction held 12 bases outside the gene matches. The CDR3 is made up of 16 amino acids. The CDR3 region is CASSPWGAGEHYEQYF. The CDR3 region has the DNA TGTGCCAGCAGTCCGTGGGGAGCGGGGGAACACTACGAGCAGTACTTC.

This clonotype has a handful of counts. The rearrangement joins TRBV20-1 to TRBJ2-5, with D perhaps assigned TRBD1 or TRBD2 (6 bases each). The CDR3 sequence is 14 residues long. Trimming removed 3 bases at V and 4 bases at J, with 15 bases between. CDR1 DFQATT and CDR2 SNEGSKA come from the germline V gene (reference sequence). The CDR3 region is CSASGRGRGETQYF. The CDR3 DNA is TGCAGTGCTAGCGGCCGGGGGCGTGGAGAGACCCAGTACTTC.

Only a few counts were recorded for this clonotype. The V gene is TRBV28, the J gene TRBJ2-5; 9 nucleotides match TRBD1. This CDR3 is built from 15 residues. The V segment lost 6 bases and the J segment 2 bases; nucleotides outside the gene matches: 7. Germline V CDR1 and CDR2: MDHEN, SYDVKM. The CDR3 DNA reads as TGTGCCAGCAGCGGAACCGGGACAGGGCAAGAGACCCAGTACTTC. Its protein product is CASSGTGTGQETQYF.

This clonotype was observed a few times. The chain carries TRBV5-6 and TRBJ2-2; D may be TRBD2 (7 bases). Per the germline V gene, CDR1 is SGHDT and CDR2 is YYEEEE. The CDR3 length is 17 residues. The V gene lost 5 bases and the J gene lost 2 bases, with 19 bases spanning the gap. CDR3: CASSYRAGATNTGELFF. The CDR3 nucleotides read TGTGCCAGCAGTTATCGCGCGGGGGCCACAAACACCGGGGAGCTGTTTTTT.

This clonotype was observed a handful of times. The gene calls are TRBV30 and TRBJ2-3, with a possible D match to TRBD2 (6 bases). V was cut by 4 bases and J by 3 bases, with 14 bases left in between. Per germline, CDR1 GTSNPN and CDR2 SVGIG (reference sequence). The CDR3 loop spans 14 amino acids. The DNA of the CDR3 is TGTGCCTGGAATTTAGGGCGGGGAACAGATACGCAGTATTTT. It specifies CAWNLGRGTDTQYF.

The chain has TRBV6-2 or TRBV6-3 and TRBJ1-3, with TRBD1 matching over 7 bases. This CDR3 contains 19 residues. CDR1 is MNHEY, CDR2 SVGEGT, per germline. Trimming took 9 bases from V and 0 from J; bases not matched to a gene: 20. CDR3: CASKRGAGGRKSSGNTIYF. In nucleotides, the CDR3 is TGTGCCAGTAAGCGTGGAGCAGGGGGTCGGAAGAGCTCTGGAAACACCATATATTTT.

This clonotype was counted only a few times. This rearrangement joins TRBV7-2 to TRBJ2-5; D not certain. V lost 1 base, J lost 4 bases, and 10 bases lay in between. This CDR3 has 14 amino acids. Germline CDR1 SGHTA, CDR2 FQGNSA. Here the CDR3 reads CASSLGQPIETQYF. CDR3 bases: TGTGCCAGCAGCTTAGGTCAACCAATAGAGACCCAGTACTTC.

This clonotype has ten or more counts. One end of the junction is discordant with germline, which a read error may explain. The CDR3 is CASSQTSGGYNEQFF. CDR3 sequence (DNA): TGCGCCAGCAGCCAAACTAGCGGGGGCTACAATGAGCAGTTCTTC. The chain recombines TRBV5-6 with TRBJ2-1, with TRBD2 matching over 11 bases. CDR1 and CDR2 from the germline V gene are SGHDT and YYEEEE. The CDR3 covers 15 residues.

This chain uses TRBV4-3 with TRBJ2-7; D is uncertain. The V gene lost 4 bases and the J gene lost 5 bases, with 18 bases spanning the gap. Germline CDR1 is LGHNA and CDR2 is YSLEER. The CDR3 length is 15 residues. The CDR3 loop reads CASSLGEETNDEQYF. CDR3 DNA: TGCGCCAGCAGCCTCGGAGAGGAGACGAACGACGAGCAGTACTTC.

This rearrangement joins TRBV27 to TRBJ2-7; D uncertain. Trimming left V 1 base short and J 2 bases short, with 9 bases between. Germline CDR1 reads MNHEY; CDR2 reads SMNVEV (reference sequence). CDR3 length: 14 residues. The chain's CDR3 is CASSLWAGPYEQYF. The CDR3 region has the DNA TGTGCCAGCAGTTTATGGGCCGGACCCTACGAGCAGTACTTC.

This clonotype was found a few times. The chain couples TRBV2 to TRBJ2-5, with TRBD2 identical over 7 bases. This CDR3 has 15 amino acids. From germline, CDR1 is SNHLY and CDR2 FYNNEI. J was trimmed by 5 bases and V by 4 bases; bases with no gene match: 10. The chain's CDR3 is CASSALLAGAETQYF. CDR3 DNA sequence: TGTGCCAGCAGTGCCTTGTTGGCGGGAGCGGAGACCCAGTACTTC. Full variable domain (rest looked up from reference TRBV2 and TRBJ2-5): EPEVTQTPSHQVTQMGQEVILRCVPISNHLYFYWYRQILGQKVEFLVSFYNNEISEKSEIFDDQFSVERPDGSNFTLKIRSTKLEDSAMYFCASSALLAGAETQYFGPGTRLLVL.

The genes are TRBV3-1 and TRBJ2-1; 13 positions match TRBD2. CDR1 and CDR2 (germline): LGHDT, YNNKEL (reference sequence). V trimming: 4 bases; J trimming: 1 base; junction bases outside the gene matches: 7. The CDR3 is made up of 18 amino acids. CDR3 in DNA: TGTGCCAGCAGCCCCAGGACTAGCGGGGGCCTATCCTACAATGAGCAGTTCTTC. Its translation is CASSPRTSGGLSYNEQFF.